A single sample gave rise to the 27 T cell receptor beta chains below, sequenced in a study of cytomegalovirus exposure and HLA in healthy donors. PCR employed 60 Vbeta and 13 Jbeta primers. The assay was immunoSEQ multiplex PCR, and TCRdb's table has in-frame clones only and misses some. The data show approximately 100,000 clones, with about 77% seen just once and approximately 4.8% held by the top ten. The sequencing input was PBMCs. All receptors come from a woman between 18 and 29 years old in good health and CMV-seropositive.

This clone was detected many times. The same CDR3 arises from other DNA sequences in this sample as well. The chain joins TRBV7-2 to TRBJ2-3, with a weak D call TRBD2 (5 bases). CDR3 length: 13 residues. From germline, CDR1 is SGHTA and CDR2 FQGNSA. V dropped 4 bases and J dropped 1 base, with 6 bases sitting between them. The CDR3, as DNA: TGTGCCAGCAGCTACGGGGGCACAGATACGCAGTATTTT. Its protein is CASSYGGTDTQYF.

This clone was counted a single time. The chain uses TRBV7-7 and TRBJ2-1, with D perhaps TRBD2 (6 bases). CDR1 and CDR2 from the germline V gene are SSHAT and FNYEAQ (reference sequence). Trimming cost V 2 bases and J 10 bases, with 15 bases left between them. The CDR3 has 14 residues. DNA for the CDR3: TGTGCCAGCAGCTTAATATTCGGGGGTGGCGAGCAGTTCTTC. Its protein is CASSLIFGGGEQFF.

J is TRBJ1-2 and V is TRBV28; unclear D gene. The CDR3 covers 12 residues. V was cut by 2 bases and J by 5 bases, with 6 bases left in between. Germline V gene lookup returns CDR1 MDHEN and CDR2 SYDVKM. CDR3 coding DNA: TGTGCCAGCAGTTTAGTCCAGTATGGCTACACCTTC. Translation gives CASSLVQYGYTF.

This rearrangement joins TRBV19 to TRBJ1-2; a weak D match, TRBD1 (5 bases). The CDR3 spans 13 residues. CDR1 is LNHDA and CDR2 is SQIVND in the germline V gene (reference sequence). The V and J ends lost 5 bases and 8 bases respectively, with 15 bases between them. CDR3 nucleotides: TGTGCCAGTAGTGGCGCCCCAGGGATCGGCTACACCTTC. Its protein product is CASSGAPGIGYTF.

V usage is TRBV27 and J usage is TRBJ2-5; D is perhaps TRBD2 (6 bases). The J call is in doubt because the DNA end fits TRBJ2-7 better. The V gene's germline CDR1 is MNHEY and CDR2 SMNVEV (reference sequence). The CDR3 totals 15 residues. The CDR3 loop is CASSLGPSVSYEQYF. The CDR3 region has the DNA TGTGCCAGCAGTTTAGGTCCTAGCGTGTCCTACGAGCAGTACTTC.

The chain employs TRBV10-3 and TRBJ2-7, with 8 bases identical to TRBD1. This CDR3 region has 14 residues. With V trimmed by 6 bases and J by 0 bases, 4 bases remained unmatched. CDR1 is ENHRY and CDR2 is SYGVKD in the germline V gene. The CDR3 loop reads CAISRTGSSYEQYF. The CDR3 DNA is TGTGCCATCAGCCGGACAGGGAGCTCCTACGAGCAGTACTTC.

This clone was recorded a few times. The CDR3 DNA reads as TGCGCCAGCAGCGGCCTCACAGGGATCAATGAGCAGTTCTTC. This gives the protein CASSGLTGINEQFF. The rearrangement links TRBV5-1 to TRBJ2-1; D may be TRBD1 (6 bases). The germline CDR1 and CDR2 sequences are SGHRS and YFSETQ. This CDR3 has 14 amino acids. The V and J ends lost 4 bases and 6 bases respectively, with 14 bases between them.

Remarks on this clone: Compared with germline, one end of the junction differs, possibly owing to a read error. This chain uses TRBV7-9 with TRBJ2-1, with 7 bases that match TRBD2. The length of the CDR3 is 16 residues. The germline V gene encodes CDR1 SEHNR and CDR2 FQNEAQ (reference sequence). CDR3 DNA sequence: TGTTCCAGCACCCCTCGGGGGAGGGGATACAACAATGAGCAGTTCTTC. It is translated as CSSTPRGRGYNNEQFF.

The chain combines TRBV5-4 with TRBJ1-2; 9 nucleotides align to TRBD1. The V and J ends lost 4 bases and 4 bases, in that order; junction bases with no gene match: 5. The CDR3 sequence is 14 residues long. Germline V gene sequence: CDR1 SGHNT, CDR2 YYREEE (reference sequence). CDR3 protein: CASSGTGNLYGYTF. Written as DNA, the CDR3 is TGTGCCAGCAGCGGGACAGGGAACCTCTATGGCTACACCTTC.

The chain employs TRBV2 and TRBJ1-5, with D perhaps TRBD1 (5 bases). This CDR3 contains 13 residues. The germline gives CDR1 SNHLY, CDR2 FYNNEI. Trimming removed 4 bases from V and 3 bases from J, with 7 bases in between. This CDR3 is CASSAGFNQPQHF. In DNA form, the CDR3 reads TGTGCCAGCAGTGCAGGGTTCAATCAGCCCCAGCATTTT.

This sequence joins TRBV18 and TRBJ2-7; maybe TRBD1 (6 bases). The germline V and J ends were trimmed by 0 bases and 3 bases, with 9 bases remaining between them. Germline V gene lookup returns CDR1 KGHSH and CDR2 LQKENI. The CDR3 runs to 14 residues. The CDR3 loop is CASSPPDSYYEQYF. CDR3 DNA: TGTGCCAGCTCACCACCGGACAGCTACTACGAGCAGTACTTC.

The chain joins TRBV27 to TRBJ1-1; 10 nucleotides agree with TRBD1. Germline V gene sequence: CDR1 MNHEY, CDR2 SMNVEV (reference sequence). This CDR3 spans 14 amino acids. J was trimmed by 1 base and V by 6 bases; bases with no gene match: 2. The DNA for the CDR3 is TGTGCCAGCAGGGGGGACAGGGGGAACACTGAAGCTTTCTTT. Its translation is CASRGDRGNTEAFF.

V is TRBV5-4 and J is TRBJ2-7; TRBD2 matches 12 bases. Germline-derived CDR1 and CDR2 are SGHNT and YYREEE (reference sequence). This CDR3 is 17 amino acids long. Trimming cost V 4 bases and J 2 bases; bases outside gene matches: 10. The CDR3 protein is CASSPKVLAGGTYEQYF. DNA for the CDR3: TGTGCCAGCAGCCCTAAAGTACTAGCGGGAGGAACCTACGAGCAGTACTTC. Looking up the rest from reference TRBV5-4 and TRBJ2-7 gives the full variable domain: ETGVTQSPTHLIKTRGQQVTLRCSSQSGHNTVSWYQQALGQGPQFIFQYYREEENGRGNFPPRFSGLQFPNYSSELNVNALELDDSALYLCASSPKVLAGGTYEQYFGPGTRLTVT.

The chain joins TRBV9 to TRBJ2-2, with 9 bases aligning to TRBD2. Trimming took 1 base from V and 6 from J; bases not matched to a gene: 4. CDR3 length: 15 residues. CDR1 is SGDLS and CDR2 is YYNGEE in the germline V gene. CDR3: CASSVLAGSSGELFF. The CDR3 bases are TGTGCCAGCAGCGTACTAGCGGGATCGTCCGGGGAGCTGTTTTTT. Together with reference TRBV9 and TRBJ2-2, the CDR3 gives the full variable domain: DSGVTQTPKHLITATGQRVTLRCSPRSGDLSVYWYQQSLDQGLQFLIQYYNGEERAKGNILERFSAQQFPDLHSELNLSSLELGDSALYFCASSVLAGSSGELFFGEGSRLTVL.

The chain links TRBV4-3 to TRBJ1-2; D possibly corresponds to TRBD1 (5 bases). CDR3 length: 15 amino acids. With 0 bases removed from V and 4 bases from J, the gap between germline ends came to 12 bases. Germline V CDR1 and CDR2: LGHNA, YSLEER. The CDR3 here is CASSQDLGGGYGYTF. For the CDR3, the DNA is TGCGCCAGCAGCCAAGATTTGGGGGGAGGCTATGGCTACACCTTC.

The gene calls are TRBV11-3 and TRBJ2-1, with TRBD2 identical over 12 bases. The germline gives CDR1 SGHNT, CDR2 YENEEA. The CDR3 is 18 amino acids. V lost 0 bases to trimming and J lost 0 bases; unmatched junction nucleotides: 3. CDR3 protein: CASSLDLTSGSSYNEQFF. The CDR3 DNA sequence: TGTGCCAGCAGCTTAGATCTGACTAGCGGGAGCTCCTACAATGAGCAGTTCTTC. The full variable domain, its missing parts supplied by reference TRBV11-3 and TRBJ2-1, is EAGVVQSPRYKIIEKKQPVAFWCNPISGHNTLYWYLQNLGQGPELLIRYENEEAVDDSQLPKDRFSAERLKGVDSTLKIQPAELGDSAVYLCASSLDLTSGSSYNEQFFGPGTRLTVL.

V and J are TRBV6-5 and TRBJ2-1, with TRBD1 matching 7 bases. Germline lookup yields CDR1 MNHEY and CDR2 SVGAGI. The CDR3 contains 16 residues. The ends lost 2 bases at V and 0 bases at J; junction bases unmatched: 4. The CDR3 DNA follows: TGTGCCAGCAGTTACGTGACAGGGACCTCCTACAATGAGCAGTTCTTC. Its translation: CASSYVTGTSYNEQFF.

CDR3 protein: CASSTGEYEQYF. In DNA, the CDR3 is TGCGCCAGCAGCACCGGAGAGTACGAGCAGTACTTC. This chain connects TRBV5-1 to TRBJ2-7; no firm D call. Germline lookup yields CDR1 SGHRS and CDR2 YFSETQ. Deletions cut 4 bases from V and 4 bases from J, with 9 bases between. There are 12 residues in the CDR3. The variable domain in full, with the rest retrieved from reference TRBV5-1 and TRBJ2-7, is KAGVTQTPRYLIKTRGQQVTLSCSPISGHRSVSWYQQTPGQGLQFLFEYFSETQRNKGNFPGRFSGRQFSNSRSEMNVSTLELGDSALYLCASSTGEYEQYFGPGTRLTVT.

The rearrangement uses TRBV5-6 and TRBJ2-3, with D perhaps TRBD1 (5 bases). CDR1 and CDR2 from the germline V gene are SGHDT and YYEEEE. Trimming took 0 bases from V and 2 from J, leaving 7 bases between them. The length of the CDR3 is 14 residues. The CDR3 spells CASSLVRATDTQYF. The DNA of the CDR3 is TGTGCCAGCAGCTTGGTCAGGGCCACAGATACGCAGTATTTT. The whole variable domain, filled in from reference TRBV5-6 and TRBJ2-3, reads DAGVTQSPTHLIKTRGQQVTLRCSPKSGHDTVSWYQQALGQGPQFIFQYYEEEERQRGNFPDRFSGHQFPNYSSELNVNALLLGDSALYLCASSLVRATDTQYFGPGTRLTVL.

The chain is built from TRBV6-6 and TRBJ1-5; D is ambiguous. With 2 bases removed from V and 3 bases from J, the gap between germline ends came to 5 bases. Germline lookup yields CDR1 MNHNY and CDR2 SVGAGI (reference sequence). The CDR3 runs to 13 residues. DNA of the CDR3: TGTGCCAGCAGTTACCTTCCCAATCAGCCCCAGCATTTT. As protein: CASSYLPNQPQHF.

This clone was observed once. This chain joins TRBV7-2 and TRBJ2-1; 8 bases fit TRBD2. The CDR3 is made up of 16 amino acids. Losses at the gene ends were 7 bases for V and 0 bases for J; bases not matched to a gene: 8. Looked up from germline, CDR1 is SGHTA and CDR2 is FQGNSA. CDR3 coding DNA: TGTGCCAGCAACCAAGGAAGCGGGAGCTCCTACAATGAGCAGTTCTTC. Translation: CASNQGSGSSYNEQFF.

CDR3 DNA: TGTGCCAGCAGTTCCGACAGGAGGGAGACCCAGTACTTC. Residues: CASSSDRRETQYF. The chain employs TRBV28 and TRBJ2-5, with D tentatively TRBD1 (6 bases). CDR3 size: 13 residues. V lost 4 bases to trimming and J lost 5 bases, with 11 bases between them. The germline V gene has CDR1 MDHEN and CDR2 SYDVKM.

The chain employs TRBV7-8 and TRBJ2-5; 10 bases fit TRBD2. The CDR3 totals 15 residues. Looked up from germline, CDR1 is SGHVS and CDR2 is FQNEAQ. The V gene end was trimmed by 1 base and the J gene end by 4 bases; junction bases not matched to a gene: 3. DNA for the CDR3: TGTGCCAGCAGCTTAGAGGTAGCGGGAGGAGAGACCCAGTACTTC. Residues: CASSLEVAGGETQYF.

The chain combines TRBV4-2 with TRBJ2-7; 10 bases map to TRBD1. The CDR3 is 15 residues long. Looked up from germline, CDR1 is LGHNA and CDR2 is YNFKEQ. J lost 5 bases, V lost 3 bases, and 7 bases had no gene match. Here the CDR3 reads CASSQTTTGGDEQYF. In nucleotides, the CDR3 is TGTGCCAGCAGCCAGACTACGACAGGGGGCGACGAGCAGTACTTC.

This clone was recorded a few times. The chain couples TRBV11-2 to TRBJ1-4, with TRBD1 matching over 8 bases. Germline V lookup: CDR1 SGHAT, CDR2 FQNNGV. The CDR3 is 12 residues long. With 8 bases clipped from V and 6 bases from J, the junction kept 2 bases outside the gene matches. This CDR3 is CASQDRDEKLFF. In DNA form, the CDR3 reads TGTGCCAGCCAGGACAGGGATGAAAAACTGTTTTTT.

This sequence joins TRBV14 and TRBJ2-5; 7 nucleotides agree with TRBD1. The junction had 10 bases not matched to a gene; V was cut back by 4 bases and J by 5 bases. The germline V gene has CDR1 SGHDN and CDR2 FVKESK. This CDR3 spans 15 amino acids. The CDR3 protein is CASSPRRTGSETQYF. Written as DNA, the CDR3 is TGTGCCAGCAGCCCGAGGAGGACAGGCTCGGAGACCCAGTACTTC.

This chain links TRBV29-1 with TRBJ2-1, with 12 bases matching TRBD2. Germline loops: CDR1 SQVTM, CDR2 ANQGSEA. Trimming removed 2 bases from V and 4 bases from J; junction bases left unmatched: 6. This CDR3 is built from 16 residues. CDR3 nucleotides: TGCAGCGTTGAAAGGGCGACTAGCGGGAGTTACAATGAGCAGTTCTTC. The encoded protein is CSVERATSGSYNEQFF.